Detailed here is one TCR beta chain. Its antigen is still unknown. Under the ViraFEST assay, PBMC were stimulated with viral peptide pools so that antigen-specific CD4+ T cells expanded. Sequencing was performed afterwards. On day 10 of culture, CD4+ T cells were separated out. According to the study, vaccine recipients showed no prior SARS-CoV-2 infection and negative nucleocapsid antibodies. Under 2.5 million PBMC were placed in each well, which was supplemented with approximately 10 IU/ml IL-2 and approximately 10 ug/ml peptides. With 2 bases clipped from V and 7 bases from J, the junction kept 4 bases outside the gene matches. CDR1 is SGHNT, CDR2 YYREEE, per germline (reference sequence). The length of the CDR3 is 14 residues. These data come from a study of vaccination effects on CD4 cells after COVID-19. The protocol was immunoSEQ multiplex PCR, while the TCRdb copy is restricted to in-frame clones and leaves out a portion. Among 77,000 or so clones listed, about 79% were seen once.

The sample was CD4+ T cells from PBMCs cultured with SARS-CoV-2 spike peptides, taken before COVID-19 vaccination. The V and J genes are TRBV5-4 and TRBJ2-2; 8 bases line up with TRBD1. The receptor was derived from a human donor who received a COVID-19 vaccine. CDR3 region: CASSFPGGLGELFF. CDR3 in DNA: TGTGCCAGCAGCTTTCCAGGGGGCCTCGGGGAGCTGTTTTTT.